Each of the 21 T cell receptor beta chains below was sequenced from the same sample in a study of tumor-infiltrating lymphocytes in localized non-small cell lung cancer. The assay was immunoSEQ multiplex PCR, and TCRdb's table has in-frame clones only and misses some. Of approximately 9,900 clones in the sample, about 70% were seen once. Sequenced input: lung tumor tissue. The source of these receptors is a human donor with non-small cell lung cancer.

The chain carries TRBV2 and TRBJ1-6; 8 positions match TRBD1. Trimming took 1 base from V and 8 from J; bases not matched to a gene: 1. The CDR3 extends over 14 amino acids. The germline V gene has CDR1 SNHLY and CDR2 FYNNEI. CDR3 sequence: CASSEETGDSPLHF. For the CDR3, the DNA is TGTGCCAGCAGTGAAGAGACAGGGGATTCACCCCTCCACTTT.

This chain links TRBV7-7 with TRBJ2-5, with 15 bases matching TRBD2. V was clipped by 5 bases and J by 4 bases; unmatched bases: 5. Germline lookup yields CDR1 SSHAT and CDR2 FNYEAQ (reference sequence). The CDR3 contains 16 residues. The CDR3 bases are TGTGCCAGCAGCAGGACTAGCGGGGGGGCCTTAGAGACCCAGTACTTC. Encoded protein: CASSRTSGGALETQYF. The whole variable domain, filled in from reference TRBV7-7 and TRBJ2-5, reads GAGVSQSPRYKVTKRGQDVTLRCDPISSHATLYWYQQALGQGPEFLTYFNYEAQPDKSGLPSDRFSAERPEGSISTLTIQRTEQRDSAMYRCASSRTSGGALETQYFGPGTRLLVL.

This rearrangement joins TRBV6-6 to TRBJ1-5, with a possible D match to TRBD1 (5 bases). Trimming took 2 bases from V and 9 from J, leaving 8 bases between them. CDR1 and CDR2 from the germline V gene are MNHNY and SVGAGI (reference sequence). The CDR3 runs 12 residues. The DNA of the CDR3 is TGTGCCAGCAGTTACCCTACAGGGCCCCAGCATTTT. Translating it yields CASSYPTGPQHF.

This chain connects TRBV4-2 to TRBJ2-7; D is perhaps TRBD2 (6 bases). CDR1 and CDR2 (germline): LGHNA, YNFKEQ. CDR3 length: 13 residues. Trimming stripped 2 bases from V and 6 bases from J, with 11 bases between. The CDR3: CASSQKRASEQYF. The CDR3 region has the DNA TGTGCCAGCAGCCAAAAGCGGGCGAGCGAGCAGTACTTC.

This clone was counted between two and nine times. The chain couples TRBV5-6 to TRBJ2-6; 12 bases are a match to TRBD1. The CDR3 contains 17 residues. J was trimmed by 2 bases and V by 3 bases; bases with no gene match: 3. Germline V lookup: CDR1 SGHDT, CDR2 YYEEEE. The CDR3 loop reads CASSYRDRGPGANVLTF. CDR3 coding DNA: TGTGCCAGCAGCTACCGGGACAGGGGGCCTGGGGCCAACGTCCTGACTTTC.

This clone was recorded once. The V call is TRBV7-2, the J call TRBJ2-1; a weak D match, TRBD1 (5 bases). This CDR3 region has 16 residues. V lost 5 bases to trimming and J lost 8 bases, with 22 bases between them. Germline V gene data show CDR1 as SGHTA and CDR2 as FQGNSA. CDR3 bases: TGTGCCAGCAGCCTCCACCAACAGGTGGGGTGGGATGAGCAGTTCTTC. It codes for CASSLHQQVGWDEQFF.

This chain uses TRBV6-5 with TRBJ2-1; TRBD2 agrees at 12 bases. This CDR3 comprises 15 residues. The germline V gene encodes CDR1 MNHEY and CDR2 SVGAGI. After removal of 4 bases from V and 7 bases from J, the junction contained 5 bases not matched to a gene. Here the CDR3 DNA reads TGTGCCAGCAGTTTCCTCCTAGCGGGGGGGAATGAGCAGTTCTTC. It codes for CASSFLLAGGNEQFF.

The chain has TRBV21-1 and TRBJ1-6; the table's D gene call, TRBD1, was not cross checked with the DNA. TRBV21-1 is described as a pseudogene. This CDR3 is built from 18 residues. The CDR3 DNA reads TGTGCCAGCAGCAAAAAAGGCCACCGGGACAGGGGTGATTCACCCCTCCACTTT. Translating gives CASSKKGHRDRGDSPLHF.

V usage is TRBV10-3 and J usage is TRBJ1-1; 7 bases agree with TRBD1. The CDR3 has 13 amino acids. V shed 5 bases and J 5 bases; nucleotides not matched to a gene: 5. The germline CDR1 and CDR2 sequences are ENHRY and SYGVKD. CDR3 sequence (DNA): TGTGCCATCAGTAGACAGGGAGGGACTGAAGCTTTCTTT. Translated, it gives CAISRQGGTEAFF.

This rearrangement joins TRBV29-1 to TRBJ1-1, with 8 bases aligning to TRBD1. In germline, CDR1 is SQVTM, CDR2 ANQGSEA. CDR3 size: 14 residues. V trimming: 2 bases; J trimming: 5 bases; junction bases outside the gene matches: 7. CDR3 bases: TGCAGCGTTGAAAGGGTCCAGGGGGCGACTGAAGCTTTCTTT. Protein product: CSVERVQGATEAFF.

The chain carries TRBV9 and TRBJ2-7; 7 nucleotides match TRBD1. In germline, CDR1 is SGDLS, CDR2 YYNGEE. The CDR3 has 14 residues. V shed 4 bases and J 2 bases; nucleotides not matched to a gene: 6. CDR3 nucleotide sequence: TGTGCCAGCAGCCTTGACAGGGATCCCTACGAGCAGTACTTC. As protein: CASSLDRDPYEQYF.

The V gene is TRBV7-9, the J gene TRBJ1-1; weak D call: TRBD1 (5 bases). CDR3 size: 16 residues. Germline V gives CDR1 SEHNR, CDR2 FQNEAQ (reference sequence). The germline V and J ends were trimmed by 5 bases and 1 base, with 17 bases remaining between them. The CDR3 spells CASSPQTAGRNTEAFF. CDR3 coding DNA: TGTGCCAGCAGCCCTCAGACTGCAGGGAGGAACACTGAAGCTTTCTTT.

This chain links TRBV4-2 with TRBJ2-7; no clear D. V shed 4 bases and J shed 2 bases, with 9 bases lying between them. Per the germline V gene, CDR1 is LGHNA and CDR2 is YNFKEQ. CDR3 length: 13 amino acids. CDR3 loop: CASSPDGTYEQYF. Written as DNA, the CDR3 is TGTGCCAGCAGCCCTGATGGGACCTACGAGCAGTACTTC.

The genes are TRBV18 and TRBJ1-4; D might be TRBD1 (5 bases). Per the germline V gene, CDR1 is KGHSH and CDR2 is LQKENI. This CDR3 spans 15 amino acids. Trimming left V 2 bases short and J 8 bases short, with 15 bases between. The CDR3 coding sequence is TGTGCCAGCTCACCATTTGCAGGGAAGGAGGAAAAACTGTTTTTT. Translation: CASSPFAGKEEKLFF.

V is TRBV10-2 and J is TRBJ2-7; perhaps TRBD2 as D (7 bases). Germline-derived CDR1 and CDR2 are WSHSY and SAAADI. The V and J ends lost 3 bases and 11 bases respectively, with 20 bases between them. The CDR3 contains 14 residues. The CDR3 DNA reads TGCGCCAGCAGTGACCCGACCCTGGGCGGGGGCAAGTACTTC. Its translation is CASSDPTLGGGKYF.

The table lists this clone with a few counts. The rearrangement joins TRBV27 to TRBJ1-1; D is undetermined. The CDR3 covers 13 residues. V lost 2 bases and J 2 bases, leaving 6 bases between the germline ends. The V gene's germline CDR1 is MNHEY and CDR2 SMNVEV (reference sequence). The CDR3 reads CASSLMANTEAFF. The CDR3 DNA follows: TGTGCCAGCAGTTTAATGGCAAACACTGAAGCTTTCTTT.

This sequence joins TRBV15 and TRBJ1-5, with 8 bases aligning to TRBD1. Germline V gene sequence: CDR1 LNHNV, CDR2 YYDKDF (reference sequence). CDR3 size: 16 residues. Trimming took 0 bases from V and 6 from J; bases not matched to a gene: 7. The CDR3 bases are TGTGCCACCAGCAGAGATGTCAGGGGGCGCGGTCAGCCCCAGCATTTT. Protein product: CATSRDVRGRGQPQHF.

This rearrangement joins TRBV11-3 to TRBJ1-1; TRBD1 matches 8 bases. CDR1 is SGHNT, CDR2 YENEEA, per germline. The V gene end was trimmed by 5 bases and the J gene end by 3 bases; junction bases not matched to a gene: 11. The CDR3 loop spans 16 amino acids. The CDR3 here is CASSPRQGISDTEAFF. CDR3 DNA sequence: TGTGCCAGCAGCCCCCGACAGGGGATATCGGACACTGAAGCTTTCTTT.

The V call is TRBV7-9, the J call TRBJ2-6; D not resolved. This CDR3 spans 13 amino acids. Germline assignment: CDR1 SEHNR and CDR2 FQNEAQ (reference sequence). Deletions cut 5 bases from V and 4 bases from J, with 6 bases between. Written as DNA, the CDR3 is TGTGCCAGCAGCCTGAGGGGGGCCAACGTCCTGACTTTC. It yields the protein CASSLRGANVLTF.

V is TRBV7-2 and J is TRBJ2-5; D not certain. Per germline, CDR1 SGHTA and CDR2 FQGNSA. The germline V and J ends were trimmed by 5 bases and 0 bases, with 7 bases remaining between them. The CDR3 totals 13 residues. Here the CDR3 reads CASSQGYQETQYF. CDR3 nucleotide sequence: TGTGCCAGCAGCCAAGGGTACCAAGAGACCCAGTACTTC.

The chain combines TRBV29-1 with TRBJ2-7; a possible D gene is TRBD2 (6 bases). CDR1 is SQVTM, CDR2 ANQGSEA, per germline. This CDR3 region has 13 residues. V was shortened by 1 base and J by 6 bases, with 13 bases between the two germline ends. The CDR3 DNA reads TGCAGCGTTGAAGGCGCCAGGGACTCCGAGCAGTACTTC. Protein: CSVEGARDSEQYF.